This section outlines one TCR beta chain sequence together with its context. Its cognate antigen is unknown. This sample was taken from a study of CD8+ T cells in alopecia areata. Study overall: Each day, treated patients took oral tofacitinib twice, at 5 to 10 mg per dose. Study-level findings and limits: Between patients, shared TCR sequences were less clear than in mice. This was possibly due in part to HLA diversity in the patient population.

As the sequencing template, cDNA was produced by extracting RNA and reverse transcribing it. The table came from immunoSEQ multiplex PCR; TCRdb's copy has only in-frame clones and leaves some out. This sample yields 200,000 to 250,000 clones, of which more than 55% are seen a single time; 0.95% to 1.5% belongs to the top ten. The sample's treatment: oral pan-JAK inhibitor, 5-10 mg twice daily. Punch biopsies of lesional scalp, plus peripheral blood, were taken from alopecia areata patients. Germline lookup yields CDR1 SGHNT and CDR2 YENEEA. V gave up 10 bases and J gave up 0 bases, with 9 bases separating them. The CDR3 is 12 residues long.

This specimen consisted of CD4+ T cells sorted from blood, obtained between weeks 43 and 45, from a patient treated with tofacitinib. The rearrangement uses TRBV11-3 and TRBJ1-1, with D uncertain. The sequence was collected from a human donor with alopecia areata. The CDR3 spells CATRKMNTEAFF. The CDR3 bases are TGTGCCACCCGTAAGATGAACACTGAAGCTTTCTTT.